This is a list of T cell receptor beta chains from one sample in a study of shared clonotypes between healthy human individuals. The protocol was immunoSEQ multiplex PCR, while the TCRdb copy is restricted to in-frame clones and leaves out a portion. The sample carries roughly 490,000 clones, roughly 85% recorded once. Source material: PBMCs. The receptors were gathered from a woman in her thirties or forties in good health. Some clones in this sample may be carry-over from other donors' samples. CDR3s include the opening cysteine and the closing phenylalanine or tryptophan. The order of the fields is J gene, CDR3 length, V gene, D gene, clone size, CDR3 protein, CDR3 DNA. D genes are given only for firm matches. A row's size may be missing; if present it is once, few, many or a size class.

j_gene: TRBJ2-2; len: 14; v_gene: TRBV5-1; d_gene: .; abundance: .; CDR3aa: CASRGTSNTGELFF; CDR3nt: TGCGCCAGCAGGGGGACTTCCAACACCGGGGAGCTGTTTTTT
j_gene: TRBJ2-7; len: 15; v_gene: TRBV6-1; d_gene: TRBD2; abundance: .; CDR3aa: CASSELSGSLLEQYF; CDR3nt: TGTGCCAGCAGTGAGCTTAGCGGGAGTCTCTTAGAGCAGTACTTC
j_gene: TRBJ2-7; len: 17; v_gene: TRBV5-1; d_gene: TRBD2; abundance: once; CDR3aa: CASSLMVTSGSQDEQYF; CDR3nt: TGCGCCAGCAGCTTGATGGTGACTAGCGGGAGTCAGGACGAGCAGTACTTC
j_gene: TRBJ2-1; len: 13; v_gene: TRBV6-1; d_gene: .; abundance: .; CDR3aa: CASSDERPSAQFF; CDR3nt: TGTGCCAGCAGTGATGAGCGGCCTTCAGCCCAGTTCTTC
j_gene: TRBJ2-7; len: 13; v_gene: TRBV27; d_gene: TRBD1; abundance: .; CDR3aa: CASKRDSSYEQYF; CDR3nt: TGTGCCAGCAAACGGGACAGCTCCTACGAGCAGTACTTC
j_gene: TRBJ2-7; len: 14; v_gene: TRBV6-6; d_gene: .; abundance: .; CDR3aa: CASSYSGVADEQYF; CDR3nt: TGTGCCAGCAGTTACTCAGGGGTCGCGGACGAGCAGTACTTC
j_gene: TRBJ2-3; len: 12; v_gene: TRBV2; d_gene: .; abundance: .; CDR3aa: CASNFVGYTQYF; CDR3nt: TGTGCCAGCAACTTCGTGGGGTATACGCAGTATTTT
j_gene: TRBJ2-7; len: 18; v_gene: TRBV27; d_gene: .; abundance: once; CDR3aa: CASSIPVSLPYTGYEQYF; CDR3nt: TGTGCCAGCAGTATCCCCGTATCCCTTCCCTACACAGGCTACGAGCAGTACTTC
j_gene: TRBJ1-2; len: 16; v_gene: TRBV19; d_gene: TRBD1; abundance: once; CDR3aa: CASSIWGGEGARGYTF; CDR3nt: TGTGCCAGTAGTATCTGGGGCGGTGAGGGGGCGCGTGGCTACACCTTC
j_gene: TRBJ1-2; len: 12; v_gene: TRBV30; d_gene: .; abundance: .; CDR3aa: CAWNPCDYGYPF; CDR3nt: TGTGCCTGGAACCCGTGCGACTATGGCTACCCCTTC
j_gene: TRBJ2-7; len: 14; v_gene: TRBV15; d_gene: .; abundance: .; CDR3aa: CATSRERSSYEQYF; CDR3nt: TGTGCCACCAGCAGGGAGAGAAGCTCCTACGAGCAGTACTTC
j_gene: TRBJ1-1; len: 13; v_gene: TRBV5-4; d_gene: .; abundance: .; CDR3aa: CASSTDWNTEAFF; CDR3nt: TGTGCCAGCAGCACCGACTGGAACACTGAAGCTTTCTTT
j_gene: TRBJ2-1; len: 16; v_gene: TRBV11-2; d_gene: TRBD2; abundance: .; CDR3aa: CASSSRLAGGGNEQFF; CDR3nt: TGTGCCAGCAGCTCAAGACTAGCGGGAGGAGGCAATGAGCAGTTCTTC
j_gene: TRBJ2-7; len: 15; v_gene: TRBV4-2; d_gene: .; abundance: many; CDR3aa: CASSQDLAASYEQYF; CDR3nt: TGTGCCAGCAGCCAAGATTTAGCGGCTTCCTACGAGCAGTACTTC
j_gene: TRBJ2-7; len: 16; v_gene: TRBV2; d_gene: TRBD2; abundance: .; CDR3aa: CASSIGLAGGSYEQYF; CDR3nt: TGTGCCAGCAGTATAGGACTAGCGGGAGGTAGCTACGAGCAGTACTTC
j_gene: TRBJ2-1; len: 16; v_gene: TRBV4-1; d_gene: .; abundance: .; CDR3aa: CASSRLETEWGNEQFF; CDR3nt: TGCGCCAGCAGCCGTTTAGAAACGGAGTGGGGGAATGAGCAGTTCTTC
j_gene: TRBJ2-2; len: 17; v_gene: TRBV5-4; d_gene: .; abundance: .; CDR3aa: CASSQAPRVTNTGELFF; CDR3nt: TGTGCCAGCAGCCAGGCACCCAGGGTCACGAACACCGGGGAGCTGTTTTTT
j_gene: TRBJ2-6; len: 17; v_gene: TRBV28; d_gene: TRBD1; abundance: .; CDR3aa: CASSLVTGLSGANVLTF; CDR3nt: TGTGCCAGCAGTTTAGTGACAGGGCTCTCTGGGGCCAACGTCCTGACTTTC
j_gene: TRBJ2-7; len: 15; v_gene: TRBV28; d_gene: TRBD1; abundance: .; CDR3aa: CASSLPGTGGNEQYF; CDR3nt: TGTGCCAGCAGTTTACCCGGGACAGGGGGCAACGAGCAGTACTTC
j_gene: TRBJ1-2; len: 15; v_gene: TRBV30; d_gene: TRBD1; abundance: .; CDR3aa: CAWSVRRTGANGYTF; CDR3nt: TGTGCCTGGAGTGTACGGAGAACAGGGGCTAATGGCTACACCTTC
j_gene: TRBJ2-3; len: 17; v_gene: TRBV15; d_gene: TRBD2; abundance: .; CDR3aa: CATSRGSTSGRKDTQYF; CDR3nt: TGTGCCACCAGCAGAGGTTCAACTAGCGGGAGGAAAGATACGCAGTATTTT
j_gene: TRBJ2-5; len: 13; v_gene: TRBV10-2; d_gene: .; abundance: .; CDR3aa: CASSPGGQETQYF; CDR3nt: TGCGCCAGCTCCCCCGGGGGCCAAGAGACCCAGTACTTC
j_gene: TRBJ2-1; len: 15; v_gene: TRBV2; d_gene: TRBD2; abundance: .; CDR3aa: CASASGTSLNNEQFF; CDR3nt: TGTGCCAGCGCATCCGGGACTAGCCTTAACAATGAGCAGTTCTTC